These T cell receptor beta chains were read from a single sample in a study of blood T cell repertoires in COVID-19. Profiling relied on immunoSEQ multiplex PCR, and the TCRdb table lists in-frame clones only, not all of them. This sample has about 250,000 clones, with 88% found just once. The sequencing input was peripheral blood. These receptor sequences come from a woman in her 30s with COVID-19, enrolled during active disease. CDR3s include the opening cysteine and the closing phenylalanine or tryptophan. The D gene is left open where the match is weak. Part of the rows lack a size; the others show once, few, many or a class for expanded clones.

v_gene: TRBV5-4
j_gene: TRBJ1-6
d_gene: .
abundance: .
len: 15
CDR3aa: CASSFYGIYNSPLHF
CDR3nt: TGTGCCAGCAGCTTTTACGGGATCTATAATTCACCCCTCCACTTT

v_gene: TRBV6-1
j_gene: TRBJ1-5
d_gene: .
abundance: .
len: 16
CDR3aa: CASSESTGIGNQPQHF
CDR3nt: TGTGCCAGCAGTGAATCGACGGGTATCGGCAATCAGCCCCAGCATTTT

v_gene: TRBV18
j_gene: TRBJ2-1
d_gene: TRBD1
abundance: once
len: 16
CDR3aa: CASSRGRDRVDHEQFF
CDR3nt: TGTGCCAGCTCACGCGGTCGGGACAGGGTGGACCATGAGCAGTTCTTC

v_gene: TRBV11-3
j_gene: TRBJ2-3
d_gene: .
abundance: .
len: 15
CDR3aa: CASSPRRFSTDTQYF
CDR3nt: TGTGCCAGCAGCCCCCGGAGGTTCAGCACAGATACGCAGTATTTT

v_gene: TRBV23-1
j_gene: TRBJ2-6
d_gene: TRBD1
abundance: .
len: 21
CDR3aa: CASSQEGGRDRGTPGANVLTF
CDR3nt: TGCGCCAGCAGTCAGGAAGGAGGGCGGGACAGGGGGACTCCTGGGGCCAACGTCCTGACTTTC

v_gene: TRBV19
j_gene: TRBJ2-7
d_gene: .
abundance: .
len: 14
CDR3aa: CASSIRGQSYEQYF
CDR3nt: TGTGCCAGTAGTATTAGGGGCCAATCCTACGAGCAGTACTTC

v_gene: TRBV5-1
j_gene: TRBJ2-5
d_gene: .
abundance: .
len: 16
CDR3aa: CASSLGSPGGQETQYF
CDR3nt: TGCGCCAGCAGCTTGGGAAGTCCCGGGGGACAAGAGACCCAGTACTTC

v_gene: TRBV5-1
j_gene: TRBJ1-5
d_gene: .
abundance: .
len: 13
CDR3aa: CASSLDGDQPQHF
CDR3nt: TGCGCCAGCAGCTTGGACGGAGATCAGCCCCAGCATTTT

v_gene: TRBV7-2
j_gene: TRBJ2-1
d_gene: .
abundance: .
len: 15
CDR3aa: CASRTYGGQYNEQFF
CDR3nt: TGTGCCAGCAGGACCTACGGGGGGCAGTACAATGAGCAGTTCTTC

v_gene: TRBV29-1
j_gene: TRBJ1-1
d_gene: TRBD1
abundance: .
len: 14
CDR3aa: CSATGQGRNTEAFF
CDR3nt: TGCAGCGCCACGGGACAGGGAAGGAACACTGAAGCTTTCTTT

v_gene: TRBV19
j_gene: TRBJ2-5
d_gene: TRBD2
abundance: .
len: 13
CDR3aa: CASSGRGGETQYF
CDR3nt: TGTGCCAGTAGTGGACGGGGAGGGGAGACCCAGTACTTC

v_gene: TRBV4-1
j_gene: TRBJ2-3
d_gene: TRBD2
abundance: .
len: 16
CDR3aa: CASSQGGGEGTDTQYF
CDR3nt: TGCGCCAGCAGCCAAGGTGGGGGGGAGGGCACAGATACGCAGTATTTT

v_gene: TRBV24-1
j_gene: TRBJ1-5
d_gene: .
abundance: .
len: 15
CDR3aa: CATSDSSGLYQPQHF
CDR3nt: TGTGCCACCAGTGATTCTTCAGGGCTCTATCAGCCCCAGCATTTT

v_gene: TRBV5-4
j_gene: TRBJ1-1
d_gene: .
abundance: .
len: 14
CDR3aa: CASSLSRENTEAFF
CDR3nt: TGTGCCAGCAGCTTAAGCAGGGAGAACACTGAAGCTTTCTTT

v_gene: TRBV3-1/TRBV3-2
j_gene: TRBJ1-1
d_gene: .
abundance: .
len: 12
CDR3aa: CASSSSDWKAFF
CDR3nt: TGTGCCAGCAGCAGTTCGGACTGGAAAGCTTTCTTT

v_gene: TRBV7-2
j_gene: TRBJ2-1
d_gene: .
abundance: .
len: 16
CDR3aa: CASSLAVWGVYNEQFF
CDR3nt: TGTGCCAGCAGCTTAGCGGTATGGGGGGTCTACAATGAGCAGTTCTTC

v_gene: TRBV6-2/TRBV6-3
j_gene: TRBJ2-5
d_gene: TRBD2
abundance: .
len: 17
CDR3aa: CASSYIRTSGAKETQYF
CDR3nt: TGTGCCAGCAGTTACATTCGGACTAGCGGGGCTAAAGAGACCCAGTACTTC